The 16 T cell receptor beta chains reported below all come from one sample, sequenced in a study of shared clonotypes between healthy human individuals. Libraries were prepared by immunoSEQ multiplex PCR; TCRdb keeps only in-frame clonotypes and omits some of them. Among roughly 1.5 million clones listed, 98% were seen once. The sequenced sample was naive CD4+ T cells sorted from blood. The subset denotes: CD45RA+ positively selected. All receptors come from a man aged 25 to 40 in good health.

The chain carries TRBV11-2 and TRBJ2-7, with 11 bases identical to TRBD2. From germline, CDR1 is SGHAT and CDR2 FQNNGV. The CDR3 extends over 17 amino acids. The trim removed 4 bases at V and 2 bases at J, leaving 10 bases unmatched. DNA of the CDR3: TGTGCCAGCAGCTCTACGTTGACTAGCGGGGTCCCCTACGAGCAGTACTTC. Translating gives CASSSTLTSGVPYEQYF.

About this clone itself: The same CDR3 also results from other DNA sequences found in this sample. The rearrangement joins TRBV6-1 to TRBJ2-3; 13 bases are shared with TRBD2. Germline V gives CDR1 MNHNS, CDR2 SASEGT. V was pared by 4 bases and J by 4 bases, with 2 bases of the junction left unmatched. CDR3 length: 15 residues. CDR3: CASSGLAGGPDTQYF. As DNA, the CDR3 is TGTGCCAGCAGTGGACTAGCGGGAGGACCAGATACGCAGTATTTT.

CDR3 loop: CASSLRPGASDEQFF. The DNA of the CDR3 is TGTGCCAGCAGCTTGAGGCCAGGGGCCTCGGATGAGCAGTTCTTC. The chain combines TRBV5-6 with TRBJ2-1; weak D call: TRBD1 (6 bases). V was trimmed by 1 base and J by 8 bases, leaving 16 bases between them. The CDR3 length is 15 residues. The V gene's germline CDR1 is SGHDT and CDR2 YYEEEE.

This chain links TRBV18 with TRBJ2-3, with a possible D match to TRBD2 (6 bases). CDR1 and CDR2 (germline): KGHSH, LQKENI. V lost 1 base, J lost 4 bases, and 15 bases lay in between. The CDR3 consists of 16 residues. The CDR3 protein is CASSPLGGGQADTQYF. The CDR3 DNA is TGTGCCAGCTCACCACTGGGGGGAGGACAAGCAGATACGCAGTATTTT.

CDR3 region: CASSFLQTPYEQYF. CDR3 DNA: TGTGCCAGCAGCTTTCTCCAAACTCCCTACGAGCAGTACTTC. The V and J genes are TRBV5-6 and TRBJ2-7; D gene unclear. Germline V gene data show CDR1 as SGHDT and CDR2 as YYEEEE. This CDR3 region has 14 residues. The V end was cut by 2 bases, the J end by 2 bases, with 11 bases between.

The V gene is TRBV5-1, the J gene TRBJ2-2; TRBD2 matches at 16 bases. The CDR3 runs to 18 residues. V was clipped by 4 bases and J by 2 bases; unmatched bases: 5. Germline V gene lookup returns CDR1 SGHRS and CDR2 YFSETQ. The CDR3 DNA reads TGCGCCAGCAGCCCGGGACTAGCGGGAGGGATAAACACCGGGGAGCTGTTTTTT. Translation: CASSPGLAGGINTGELFF.

There are a few counts of this clone. The same CDR3 also results from other DNA sequences found in this sample. The CDR3 DNA reads as TGTGCCAGCTCACCTGGGGAAGAGACCCAGTACTTC. It is translated as CASSPGEETQYF. The gene calls are TRBV18 and TRBJ2-5; no clear D. The CDR3 runs 12 residues. Germline CDR1 reads KGHSH; CDR2 reads LQKENI. V lost 3 bases and J 3 bases, leaving 5 bases between the germline ends.

The chain carries TRBV18 and TRBJ2-1; perhaps TRBD2 as D (6 bases). This CDR3 comprises 15 residues. Germline assignment: CDR1 KGHSH and CDR2 LQKENI. V gave up 4 bases and J gave up 0 bases, with 10 bases separating them. CDR3 loop: CASSRLDLSYNEQFF. The DNA of the CDR3 is TGTGCCAGCTCACGACTAGATCTCTCCTACAATGAGCAGTTCTTC.

V and J are TRBV5-1 and TRBJ1-3; no clear D. Germline loops: CDR1 SGHRS, CDR2 YFSETQ. This CDR3 comprises 13 residues. Trimming removed 2 bases from V and 3 bases from J, with 6 bases in between. CDR3 in amino acids: CASSFSDGNTIYF. DNA of the CDR3: TGCGCCAGCAGCTTCAGCGATGGAAACACCATATATTTT.

The CDR3 nucleotides read TGTGCCAGCAGCTTAGGGGGACAGGCTAACTATGGCTACACCTTC. It translates to CASSLGGQANYGYTF. The V gene is TRBV7-2, the J gene TRBJ1-2, with 8 bases lining up with TRBD1. The germline V gene encodes CDR1 SGHTA and CDR2 FQGNSA. With V trimmed by 1 base and J by 0 bases, 1 base remained unmatched. The CDR3 has 15 amino acids.

This chain uses TRBV28 with TRBJ2-2; D may match TRBD1 or TRBD2 (5 bases each). This CDR3 spans 11 amino acids. Germline values: CDR1 MDHEN, CDR2 SYDVKM. V shed 8 bases and J shed 5 bases, with 6 bases lying between them. The CDR3, as DNA: TGTGCCAGCTGGGGGACCGGGGAGCTGTTTTTT. Its protein is CASWGTGELFF.

The chain recombines TRBV11-3 with TRBJ2-6; a weak D match, TRBD1 (6 bases). The CDR3 extends over 13 amino acids. V was shortened by 6 bases and J by 8 bases, with 11 bases between the two germline ends. CDR1 is SGHNT, CDR2 YENEEA, per germline. The CDR3 nucleotides read TGTGCCAGCAGTTCTACAGGGACCAACGTCCTGACTTTC. This translates into CASSSTGTNVLTF.

Comments on this clone: Different DNA sequences within this sample yield the same CDR3. This chain uses TRBV15 with TRBJ2-5; D uncertain. The CDR3 is 12 residues long. V lost 1 base, J lost 2 bases, and 2 bases lay in between. Germline V gene data show CDR1 as LNHNV and CDR2 as YYDKDF (reference sequence). CDR3 sequence: CATSRGQETQYF. Written as DNA, the CDR3 is TGTGCCACCAGCAGAGGGCAAGAGACCCAGTACTTC.

This sequence joins TRBV5-1 and TRBJ1-2; D not resolved. Germline CDR1 and CDR2: SGHRS and YFSETQ. V lost 4 bases and J lost 8, with 18 bases in between. The CDR3 consists of 14 residues. The CDR3 protein is CASSPDGEHQGYTF. As DNA, the CDR3 is TGCGCCAGCAGCCCTGACGGGGAGCACCAAGGCTACACCTTC.

V gene TRBV19 combines with J gene TRBJ2-5, with 7 bases fitting TRBD1. The CDR3 extends over 15 amino acids. Germline CDR1 reads LNHDA; CDR2 reads SQIVND (reference sequence). V lost 5 bases, J lost 2 bases, and 8 bases stayed unmatched. CDR3 sequence reads: CASSLRQGLQETQYF. For the CDR3, the DNA is TGTGCCAGTAGTCTAAGACAGGGCCTTCAAGAGACCCAGTACTTC.

The CDR3, as DNA: TGTGCCAGCAGCTTAGCTAGCGGCTACACCGGGGAGCTGTTTTTT. It is translated as CASSLASGYTGELFF. The chain has TRBV11-1 and TRBJ2-2; TRBD2 might be the D (6 bases). Looked up from germline, CDR1 is SGHAT and CDR2 is FQDESV (reference sequence). Between the trimmed V and J ends, which lost 0 bases and 3 bases, there was a span of 8 bases. This CDR3 is 15 amino acids long.